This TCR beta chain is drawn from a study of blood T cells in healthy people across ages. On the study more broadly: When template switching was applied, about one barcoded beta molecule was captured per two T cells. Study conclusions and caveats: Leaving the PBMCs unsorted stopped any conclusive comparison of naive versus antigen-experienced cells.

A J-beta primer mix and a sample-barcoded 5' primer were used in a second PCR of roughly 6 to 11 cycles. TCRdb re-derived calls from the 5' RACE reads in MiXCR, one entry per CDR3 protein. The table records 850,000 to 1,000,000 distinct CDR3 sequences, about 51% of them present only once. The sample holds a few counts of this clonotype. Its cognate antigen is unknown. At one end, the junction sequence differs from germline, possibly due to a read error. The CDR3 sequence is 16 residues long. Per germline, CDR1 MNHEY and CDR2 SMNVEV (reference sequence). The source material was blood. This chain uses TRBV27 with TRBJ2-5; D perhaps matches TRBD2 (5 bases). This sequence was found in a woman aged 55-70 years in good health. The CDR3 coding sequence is TGTGCCAGCAGTTTATCTGGGAGAGGCCCACAAGGGACCCAGTACTTC. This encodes CASSLSGRGPQGTQYF.